This entry concerns a single TCR beta chain. TCRdb keeps only in-frame clones here, not all; method: immunoSEQ multiplex PCR. The sample holds 40,000 to 50,000 clones; less than 95% are singletons and the top ten take more than 20%. This record comes from a study of control samples from healthy donors and cancer patients. V was pared by 3 bases and J by 9 bases, with 18 bases between. This CDR3 has 15 residues. The germline V gene has CDR1 SGHVS and CDR2 FNYEAQ. Material for sequencing was blood. The chain couples TRBV7-6 to TRBJ2-1; weak D call: TRBD1 (6 bases). This TCR was recovered from a man between 60 and 70 years old in good health. This CDR3 reads CASSLIPGVRGEQFF. In DNA, the CDR3 is TGTGCCAGCAGCTTGATACCAGGGGTTCGCGGTGAGCAGTTCTTC.